This T cell receptor (beta chain) was identified during a study of cytomegalovirus exposure and HLA in healthy donors. The PCR was carried out with 60 Vbeta primers and 13 Jbeta primers. Per the study methods: In a later analysis, of 80 million to 90 million unique beta chains, around 9.9 million appeared in at least two donors. The method was immunoSEQ multiplex PCR; TCRdb's version includes in-frame clones alone and lacks a portion of them. V, J and clone size are those of that table, while D and trimming were read from the DNA. The profile shows 80,000 to 90,000 clones, 80% to 90% of them singletons. Everyone who donated was a healthy bone marrow donor. V was pared by 0 bases and J by 7 bases, with 10 bases between. The CDR3 totals 13 residues. Germline V gene sequence: CDR1 SGHRS, CDR2 YFSETQ.

The V and J genes are TRBV5-1 and TRBJ2-5; perhaps TRBD2 as D (7 bases). The sequence was obtained from a woman in her thirties in good health and CMV-seronegative. Specimen: PBMCs. CDR3 sequence: CASSLGAGATQYF. DNA of the CDR3: TGCGCCAGCAGCTTGGGCGCGGGGGCGACCCAGTACTTC.